This T cell receptor beta chain was observed in a study of T cell responses to AZD1222 COVID-19 vaccine. V lost 1 base and J 4 bases, leaving 11 bases between the germline ends. Germline CDR1 is MNHEY and CDR2 is SMNVEV (reference sequence). This CDR3 is 15 amino acids long. Clones were sequenced by immunoSEQ multiplex PCR, and TCRdb holds only the in-frame ones, with some missing. The sample includes some 130,000 clones, about 90% seen only once; the top ten take 1.5% to 2%. The input for sequencing was peripheral blood, taken on day 0 of AZD1222 vaccination. The chain links TRBV27 to TRBJ1-5; D unresolved. The TCR sequence derives from an adult in good health. This CDR3 is CASSLWPTKNQPQHF. CDR3 coding DNA: TGTGCCAGCAGTTTATGGCCCACAAAAAATCAGCCCCAGCATTTT.